This T cell receptor (beta chain) was sequenced for a study of cytomegalovirus exposure and HLA in healthy donors. Study-wide context: There were under 140 million unique TCR beta sequences, drawn from 180 million or so T cells, in an earlier analysis. The study, taken as a whole, reports: Earlier results showed most TCR beta V segments being productive about 87% or about 30% of the time. In a later analysis, compared with equally common non-associated chains, HLA-associated beta chains were more expanded.

The PCR employed 60 Vbeta primers together with 13 Jbeta primers. Method: immunoSEQ multiplex PCR; TCRdb's copy keeps in-frame clones and lacks some. In the table there are some 110,000 clones, 60% to 80% of which are singletons. As to this clone: The antigen is undetermined.

The length of the CDR3 is 16 residues. CDR1 SGHRS and CDR2 YFSETQ come from the germline V gene. J was trimmed by 4 bases and V by 0 bases; bases with no gene match: 4. The sequenced material came from PBMCs. The chain links TRBV5-1 to TRBJ2-6, with 7 positions matching TRBD1. This sequence originates from a man aged 45-65 years in good health and CMV-seropositive. The CDR3 reads CASSLEGGAGANVLTF. The CDR3 DNA reads as TGCGCCAGCAGCTTGGAAGGGGGCGCAGGGGCCAACGTCCTGACTTTC.